The rows below give T cell receptor beta chains drawn from one sample of a study of long-term antiretroviral therapy in people with HIV. Measured with immunoSEQ multiplex PCR; TCRdb has only the in-frame clones, and not every one. The data show tens of thousands of clones, with about 90% seen just once and 1% held by the top ten. The sequencing here drew on unsorted PBMCs, taken 2 years after starting antiretroviral therapy. Receptor source: a man aged 50 to 59 with HIV. The CDR3 runs from the conserved cysteine through the conserved F or W. D genes are given only for firm matches. Expanded clones are given a class, and other clones once, few, many or no size at all.

D gene,clone size,V gene,CDR3 length,J gene,CDR3 protein,CDR3 DNA
-,-,TRBV2,17,TRBJ2-5,CASSDTYRAVYQETQYF,TGTGCCAGCAGTGATACGTATCGGGCAGTGTACCAAGAGACCCAGTACTTC
-,-,TRBV25-1,16,TRBJ2-1,CASSEYRGGGYNEQFF,TGTGCCAGCAGTGAATATAGGGGAGGGGGCTACAATGAGCAGTTCTTC
TRBD1,-,TRBV18,15,TRBJ1-1,CASSHTGGTNTEAFF,TGTGCCAGCTCCCATACAGGGGGCACGAACACTGAAGCTTTCTTT
-,-,TRBV5-1,13,TRBJ2-1,CASSEQVDNEQFF,TGCGCCAGCAGCGAGCAGGTGGACAATGAGCAGTTCTTC
-,-,TRBV6-4,16,TRBJ1-3,CASSCRQASSGNTIYF,TGTGCCAGCAGCTGTAGACAGGCCAGCTCTGGAAACACCATATATTTT
-,-,TRBV30,10,TRBJ2-3,CAWGADTQYF,TGTGCCTGGGGTGCGGATACGCAGTATTTT
TRBD2,-,TRBV7-8,15,TRBJ2-7,CASSLGQGLASEQYF,TGTGCCAGCAGCTTAGGGCAAGGACTAGCTAGCGAGCAGTACTTC
TRBD1,-,TRBV7-8,14,TRBJ2-2,CASSPGTGGGELFF,TGTGCCAGCAGCCCTGGGACAGGTGGGGGGGAGCTGTTTTTT
-,-,TRBV7-7,14,TRBJ2-1,CASSPHHPRHEQFF,TGTGCTAGCAGCCCACATCATCCAAGACATGAGCAGTTCTTC
TRBD1,-,TRBV29-1,14,TRBJ1-3,CSVELTGIGNTIYF,TGCAGCGTTGAATTGACAGGGATCGGAAACACCATATATTTT
TRBD1,-,TRBV18,14,TRBJ1-1,CASSRDRLHTEAFF,TGTGCCAGCTCCCGGGACAGACTGCACACTGAAGCTTTCTTT
TRBD1,-,TRBV4-3,17,TRBJ1-1,CASSPPPGTGRNTEAFF,TGCGCCAGCAGCCCCCCACCAGGGACAGGCCGGAACACTGAAGCTTTCTTT
-,-,TRBV10-3,16,TRBJ1-1,CAIQKTAGDQNTEAFF,TGTGCCATCCAGAAAACGGCCGGGGACCAGAACACTGAAGCTTTCTTT
TRBD1,-,TRBV14,13,TRBJ1-1,CASSRTGKTEAFF,TGTGCCAGCAGCCGGACAGGGAAGACTGAAGCTTTCTTT
-,-,TRBV5-1,14,TRBJ1-1,CASSLAQEGTEAFF,TGCGCCAGCAGCTTGGCCCAGGAAGGTACTGAAGCTTTCTTT
-,-,TRBV10-3,12,TRBJ2-7,CAISEDPYEQYF,TGTGCCATCAGTGAAGACCCCTACGAGCAGTACTTC
-,-,TRBV6-4,12,TRBJ1-2,CASSDEWGGYTF,TGTGCCAGCAGTGACGAGTGGGGGGGCTACACCTTC
-,-,TRBV7-9,11,TRBJ2-5,CASTFQETQYF,TGTGCCAGCACCTTTCAAGAGACCCAGTACTTC
-,-,TRBV19,16,TRBJ2-2,CASRSGRTENTGELFF,TGTGCCAGTAGATCCGGTCGGACAGAGAACACCGGGGAGCTGTTTTTT
-,-,TRBV7-9,16,TRBJ2-6,CASSFGGADGANVLTF,TGTGCCAGCAGCTTCGGAGGGGCGGATGGGGCCAACGTCCTGACTTTC
-,few,TRBV4-1,14,TRBJ1-5,CASSQSIGNQPQHF,TGCGCCAGCAGCCAAAGCATAGGGAATCAGCCCCAGCATTTT
TRBD1,-,TRBV6-5,14,TRBJ1-5,CASRGQGYNQPQHF,TGTGCCAGCAGGGGACAGGGTTATAATCAGCCCCAGCATTTT
TRBD2,-,TRBV6-4,14,TRBJ2-3,CASSLAGGTDTQYF,TGTGCCAGCAGCCTTGCGGGGGGCACAGATACGCAGTATTTT
TRBD1,-,TRBV19,13,TRBJ1-4,CASRDSLNEKLFF,TGTGCCAGCAGGGACAGCCTTAATGAAAAACTGTTTTTT
-,-,TRBV30,13,TRBJ1-2,CAWSVHLADGYTF,TGTGCCTGGAGTGTACACCTCGCGGATGGCTACACCTTC
TRBD1,-,TRBV4-3,16,TRBJ2-7,CASSRSGTGGGYEQYF,TGCGCCAGCAGCAGATCCGGGACAGGGGGGGGTTACGAGCAGTACTTC
TRBD1,-,TRBV6-6,16,TRBJ1-1,CATQQGQGARNTEAFF,TGTGCCACCCAGCAAGGGCAGGGGGCTAGGAACACTGAAGCTTTCTTT
-,few,TRBV4-3,15,TRBJ1-2,CASSQVGGGLYGYTF,TGCGCCAGCAGCCAAGTTGGAGGGGGGTTATATGGCTACACCTTC
TRBD1,once,TRBV27,15,TRBJ1-2,CASRKGQGSFYGYTF,TGTGCCAGCCGCAAGGGACAGGGATCCTTTTATGGCTACACCTTC
-,-,TRBV9,17,TRBJ2-1,CASSVDSSRGSYNEQFF,TGTGCCAGCAGCGTAGATTCCTCCAGGGGCTCCTACAATGAGCAGTTCTTC
-,-,TRBV5-6,12,TRBJ2-7,CASSLVGFEQYF,TGTGCCAGCAGCTTGGTAGGGTTCGAGCAGTACTTC
-,-,TRBV27,13,TRBJ1-2,CASSLGQFYGYTF,TGTGCCAGCAGTTTAGGGCAGTTCTATGGCTACACCTTC
-,once,TRBV7-9,13,TRBJ1-1,CASSSPANTEAFF,TGTGCCAGCAGCTCACCAGCAAACACTGAAGCTTTCTTT
-,-,TRBV6-4,14,TRBJ1-2,CASSDFQRRYGYTF,TGTGCCAGCAGTGACTTTCAGCGGCGCTATGGCTACACCTTC
-,-,TRBV27,12,TRBJ2-7,CASSFQGREQYF,TGTGCCAGCAGTTTTCAGGGGAGGGAGCAGTACTTC
-,-,TRBV7-8,12,TRBJ2-5,CASSFSQQTQYF,TGTGCCAGCAGCTTCAGCCAGCAGACCCAGTACTTC
-,once,TRBV19,13,TRBJ1-1,CASSMSIETEAFF,TGTGCCAGTAGTATGTCCATTGAGACTGAAGCTTTCTTT
-,-,TRBV9,13,TRBJ1-4,CASSPSGGEKLFF,TGTGCCAGCAGCCCTTCGGGGGGTGAAAAACTGTTTTTT
-,-,TRBV6-1,13,TRBJ2-5,CASRPGIQETQYF,TGTGCCAGCAGGCCCGGGATCCAAGAGACCCAGTACTTC
-,-,TRBV27,17,TRBJ2-1,CASSPFHGSSSYNEQFF,TGTGCCAGCAGCCCCTTCCACGGGAGTAGCTCCTACAATGAGCAGTTCTTC
-,-,TRBV29-1,14,TRBJ1-1,CSVDSWGYNTEAFF,TGCAGCGTTGATAGTTGGGGGTACAACACTGAAGCTTTCTTT
TRBD1,-,TRBV2,14,TRBJ1-4,CASRSTGNVEKLFF,TGTGCCAGCAGGTCGACAGGGAATGTTGAAAAACTGTTTTTT
-,-,TRBV7-3,13,TRBJ2-1,CASSLRGWDEQFF,TGTGCCAGCAGCTTACGGGGTTGGGATGAGCAGTTCTTC
TRBD1,-,TRBV2,16,TRBJ1-5,CASRGGTAARNQPQHF,TGTGCCAGCAGGGGGGGGACAGCGGCTCGCAATCAGCCCCAGCATTTT
-,-,TRBV6-4,14,TRBJ2-3,CASSDSGGLDTQYF,TGTGCCAGCAGTGACTCGGGGGGTTTGGATACGCAGTATTTT
-,-,TRBV10-3,15,TRBJ1-1,CAIRIHDRPNTEAFF,TGTGCCATCAGAATACACGACAGGCCGAACACTGAAGCTTTCTTT
-,-,TRBV27,12,TRBJ2-7,CATLRGSGEQYF,TGTGCCACCTTGAGGGGGTCTGGCGAGCAGTACTTC
-,-,TRBV9,15,TRBJ2-7,CASSAYGDTHYEQYF,TGTGCCAGCAGCGCCTACGGGGACACTCACTACGAGCAGTACTTC
-,-,TRBV5-4,15,TRBJ1-1,CASSSNPAEDTEAFF,TGTGCCAGCAGCTCCAATCCGGCGGAGGACACTGAAGCTTTCTTT
-,once,TRBV13,16,TRBJ2-1,CASSPDSASSYNEQFF,TGTGCCAGCAGTCCCGACAGTGCAAGCTCCTACAATGAGCAGTTCTTC
-,-,TRBV27,16,TRBJ2-2,CASALGPGGHTGELFF,TGTGCCAGCGCCCTGGGGCCAGGGGGGCACACCGGGGAGCTGTTTTTT